Listed here are 18 T cell receptor beta chains from one sample, sequenced in a study of shared clonotypes between healthy human individuals. Assay: immunoSEQ multiplex PCR; the TCRdb copy retains only in-frame clones and omits some. The table shows some 2,100,000 clones, with approximately 96% occurring only once. Sequenced input: naive CD4+ T cells sorted from blood. The subset denotes: CD45RA+ positively selected. These TCRs come from a man younger than 35 in good health.

This chain connects TRBV7-2 to TRBJ1-2; weak D call: TRBD1 (5 bases). Trimming took 6 bases from V and 4 from J, leaving 12 bases between them. The germline CDR1 and CDR2 sequences are SGHTA and FQGNSA. The CDR3 spans 13 residues. CDR3 amino acids: CASSTGRIYGYTF. The DNA for the CDR3 is TGTGCCAGCAGTACAGGACGGATCTATGGCTACACCTTC.

The chain recombines TRBV4-1 with TRBJ2-1; D is possibly TRBD2 (6 bases). CDR1 is MGHRA and CDR2 is YSYEKL in the germline V gene. The CDR3 runs to 15 residues. V gave up 0 bases and J gave up 5 bases, with 11 bases separating them. CDR3 residues: CASSQDETRNNEQFF. DNA of the CDR3: TGCGCCAGCAGCCAAGACGAGACTAGAAACAATGAGCAGTTCTTC.

The chain carries TRBV2 and TRBJ2-3, with D unresolved. Per germline, CDR1 SNHLY and CDR2 FYNNEI. Deletions cut 7 bases from V and 5 bases from J, with 7 bases between. This CDR3 comprises 11 residues. The CDR3 here is CASTRKDTQYF. The DNA of the CDR3 is TGTGCCAGCACAAGGAAAGATACGCAGTATTTT.

Only one count was recorded for this clone. This chain uses TRBV28 with TRBJ2-7, with 7 bases that match TRBD2. The CDR3 length is 12 residues. Germline V gene sequence: CDR1 MDHEN, CDR2 SYDVKM. Trimming removed 8 bases from V and 2 bases from J; junction bases left unmatched: 3. CDR3 amino acids: CASGLEAYEQYF. CDR3 DNA sequence: TGTGCCAGCGGACTAGAGGCCTACGAGCAGTACTTC.

Turning to this clone: Its ends do not fully match the called genes, so a read error is possible. This chain connects TRBV7-7 to TRBJ2-2; D may be TRBD2 (5 bases). The CDR3 loop spans 12 amino acids. CDR1 and CDR2 from the germline V gene are SSHAT and FNYEAQ (reference sequence). CDR3 DNA sequence: TGTGCTAGCAGCTCAGAGGGAGGGGAGCTGTTTTTT. Its protein is CASSSEGGELFF.

The chain carries TRBV6-5 and TRBJ1-2, with a possible D match to TRBD1 (6 bases). V was clipped by 2 bases and J by 1 base, with 11 bases between them. The germline gives CDR1 MNHEY, CDR2 SVGAGI. The CDR3 sequence is 15 residues long. The CDR3, as DNA: TGTGCCAGCAGTTACAGGGGGGGATTTAACTATGGCTACACCTTC. This gives the protein CASSYRGGFNYGYTF.

The J gene is TRBJ1-6, the V gene TRBV18, with D tentatively TRBD1 (5 bases). Trimming took 0 bases from V and 7 from J, leaving 10 bases between them. The germline V gene encodes CDR1 KGHSH and CDR2 LQKENI. The CDR3 extends over 15 amino acids. This chain's CDR3 is CASSPPRGGNSPLHF. The CDR3 bases are TGTGCCAGCTCACCACCGAGGGGAGGAAATTCACCCCTCCACTTT.

The rearrangement joins TRBV28 to TRBJ1-2; D perhaps matches TRBD1 (6 bases). The germline gives CDR1 MDHEN, CDR2 SYDVKM. The CDR3 totals 14 residues. Trimming removed 6 bases from V and 4 bases from J, with 15 bases in between. The CDR3 DNA reads TGTGCCAGCAGCCCGGACAGTTCGATCTATGGCTACACCTTC. The encoded protein is CASSPDSSIYGYTF.

The chain joins TRBV4-3 to TRBJ2-1; TRBD2 matches at 9 bases. Germline trimming cut 0 bases from V and 2 bases from J; bases unmatched to any gene: 11. This CDR3 contains 19 residues. Germline values: CDR1 LGHNA, CDR2 YSLEER. CDR3 bases: TGCGCCAGCAGCCAAGATTTCTTGGCGGGACTAGCACCCTACAATGAGCAGTTCTTC. It translates to CASSQDFLAGLAPYNEQFF.

The chain links TRBV1 to TRBJ2-3; the D call TRBD1 from the table was never checked on the DNA. TRBV1 is a pseudogene. This CDR3 is built from 16 residues. CDR3 region: CTKGKGALGSADTQYF. The CDR3 DNA follows: TGCACCAAGGGGAAGGGGGCGCTCGGATCTGCAGATACGCAGTATTTT.

The V and J genes are TRBV13 and TRBJ1-3, with a tentative D call TRBD1 (6 bases). The CDR3 contains 16 residues. Germline V lookup: CDR1 PRHDT, CDR2 FYEKMQ (reference sequence). V gave up 5 bases and J gave up 0 bases, with 14 bases separating them. The CDR3: CASSLFGQSSGNTIYF. CDR3 nucleotides: TGTGCCAGCAGCCTCTTCGGACAGAGCTCTGGAAACACCATATATTTT.

The V gene is TRBV19, the J gene TRBJ1-4; weak D call: TRBD1 (5 bases). The germline V and J ends were trimmed by 5 bases and 7 bases, with 17 bases remaining between them. The CDR3 totals 15 residues. From germline, CDR1 is LNHDA and CDR2 SQIVND (reference sequence). CDR3 region: CASSFGHSAGEKLFF. The CDR3 nucleotides are TGTGCCAGTAGTTTCGGACACTCAGCAGGTGAAAAACTGTTTTTT.

This clone was recorded only once. The chain links TRBV2 to TRBJ2-3; 15 bases are shared with TRBD2. The V and J ends lost 4 bases and 2 bases, in that order; junction bases with no gene match: 1. This CDR3 comprises 16 residues. CDR1 SNHLY and CDR2 FYNNEI come from the germline V gene. CDR3 region: CASSGTSGGVTDTQYF. CDR3 in DNA: TGTGCCAGCAGTGGGACTAGCGGGGGGGTCACAGATACGCAGTATTTT.

The J gene is TRBJ2-7, the V gene TRBV29-1; 10 bases line up with TRBD1. Per germline, CDR1 SQVTM and CDR2 ANQGSEA. The CDR3 runs to 13 residues. Losses at the gene ends were 7 bases for V and 4 bases for J; bases not matched to a gene: 7. CDR3 sequence reads: CSAGWTGGYEQYF. The CDR3, as DNA: TGCAGCGCGGGCTGGACAGGGGGATACGAGCAGTACTTC.

This clone has only one observation. CDR3 bases: TGCGCCAGCAGCAGGCTAGCGGGGGCCTACAATGAGCAGTTCTTC. Protein: CASSRLAGAYNEQFF. The chain couples TRBV5-1 to TRBJ2-1; TRBD2 matches at 10 bases. CDR3 length equals 15 residues. Germline values: CDR1 SGHRS, CDR2 YFSETQ. V shed 4 bases and J 2 bases; nucleotides not matched to a gene: 3.

The chain recombines TRBV4-1 with TRBJ2-1; 8 bases fit TRBD1. Germline lookup yields CDR1 MGHRA and CDR2 YSYEKL. The junction had 8 bases not matched to a gene; V was cut back by 0 bases and J by 7 bases. The CDR3 covers 16 residues. The CDR3 protein is CASSQDRQGARNEQFF. CDR3 nucleotides: TGCGCCAGCAGCCAAGATCGGCAGGGGGCGCGGAATGAGCAGTTCTTC.

The chain joins TRBV6-5 to TRBJ1-1; D gene uncertain. The CDR3 has 14 residues. From germline, CDR1 is MNHEY and CDR2 SVGAGI. V lost 5 bases and J 4 bases, leaving 14 bases between the germline ends. CDR3 loop: CASSPQDISTEAFF. In DNA, the CDR3 is TGTGCCAGCAGTCCACAAGACATCAGCACTGAAGCTTTCTTT.

CDR3 sequence (DNA): TGTGCCAGCAGCTGGGGGGGACAGTTAGACTACGAGCAGTACTTC. Protein sequence: CASSWGGQLDYEQYF. The chain couples TRBV13 to TRBJ2-7, with D perhaps matching TRBD1 or TRBD2 (7 bases each). V was pared by 4 bases and J by 3 bases, with 16 bases between. The CDR3 runs 15 residues. In germline, CDR1 is PRHDT, CDR2 FYEKMQ (reference sequence).